Below are 5 T cell receptor beta chains sequenced from a single sample in a study of T cell changes during pregnancy in multiple sclerosis. Assay: immunoSEQ multiplex PCR; the TCRdb copy retains only in-frame clones and omits some. The sample lists approximately 88,000 clones, around 92% occurring once. This material consisted of peripheral blood, taken in the third trimester of pregnancy. These TCRs come from a female donor with multiple sclerosis, enrolled in a pregnancy study.

The chain employs TRBV5-4 and TRBJ2-1, with TRBD2 matching 7 bases. The CDR3 has 15 amino acids. CDR1 and CDR2 from the germline V gene are SGHNT and YYREEE (reference sequence). The J segment lost 3 bases and the V segment lost 0 bases, leaving 3 bases of the junction unmatched. The CDR3 DNA is TGTGCCAGCAGCTTGGTTCTAGCGGACTACAATGAGCAGTTCTTC. Its protein is CASSLVLADYNEQFF. The whole variable domain, filled in from reference TRBV5-4 and TRBJ2-1, reads ETGVTQSPTHLIKTRGQQVTLRCSSQSGHNTVSWYQQALGQGPQFIFQYYREEENGRGNFPPRFSGLQFPNYSSELNVNALELDDSALYLCASSLVLADYNEQFFGPGTRLTVL.

A word on this clone: Mismatch with germline at one junction end may stem from a read error. The CDR3 region is CASSLVGTGPPDF. As DNA, the CDR3 is TGTGCCAGCAGCTTAGTAGGGACAGGGCCGCCAGATTTT. V and J are TRBV7-2 and TRBJ2-3; TRBD1 agrees at 9 bases. Germline CDR1 and CDR2: SGHTA and FQGNSA. This CDR3 spans 13 amino acids.

The rearrangement uses TRBV4-3 and TRBJ2-3, with 7 positions matching TRBD2. Germline V CDR1 and CDR2: LGHNA, YSLEER. V lost 10 bases to trimming and J lost 4 bases; unmatched junction nucleotides: 2. This CDR3 is built from 11 residues. The CDR3 region is CATRGADTQYF. CDR3 nucleotides: TGCGCCACCCGGGGGGCAGATACGCAGTATTTT.

This chain joins TRBV7-2 and TRBJ2-2; 10 nucleotides agree with TRBD2. V shed 6 bases, J shed 6 bases, and the junction held 7 bases outside the gene matches. The CDR3 runs to 15 residues. Looked up from germline, CDR1 is SGHTA and CDR2 is FQGNSA. CDR3 bases: TGTGCCAGCAGGAAAGCGGGAGGGCCTTCCGGGGAGCTGTTTTTT. Its protein is CASRKAGGPSGELFF.

The rearrangement uses TRBV4-2 and TRBJ2-1, with 12 bases matching TRBD2. Germline assignment: CDR1 LGHNA and CDR2 YNFKEQ. The V segment lost 6 bases and the J segment 7 bases; nucleotides outside the gene matches: 10. This CDR3 region has 16 residues. DNA of the CDR3: TGTGCCAGCAGTCTCACCGGGACTAGCGGGTTTAATGAGCAGTTCTTC. This sequence encodes CASSLTGTSGFNEQFF.